This T cell receptor beta chain was sequenced during a study of STAT3 mutations in large granular lymphocyte leukemia. Overall study findings and caveats: Clonal expansion was inferred from samples taken at other timepoints. In T-cell large granular lymphocyte leukemia, about half of patients showed multiple immunodominant subclonotypes.

Germline V CDR1 and CDR2: SGHNT, YYREEE (reference sequence). CDR3 length equals 13 residues. Trimming cost V 2 bases and J 5 bases, with 11 bases left between them. Method: immunoSEQ multiplex PCR; TCRdb's copy keeps in-frame clones and lacks some. The table has 13,000 or so clones, around 90% seen once; the top ten hold roughly 12%. Turning to this clone: The target antigen is unknown.

This receptor was obtained from a human donor with T large granular lymphocyte leukemia. Some clones in this sample may be carry-over from other donors' samples. Sequenced input: PBMCs. The rearrangement joins TRBV5-4 to TRBJ2-7, with D perhaps being TRBD1 or TRBD2 (5 bases each). CDR3 in amino acids: CASSLIGTHEQYF. In nucleotides, the CDR3 is TGTGCCAGCAGCTTAATTGGGACCCACGAGCAGTACTTC.